One and the same sample provided the 21 T cell receptor beta chains below, sequenced in a study of identical twins. TCRdb analysed the 5' RACE reads with MiXCR anew, one entry per CDR3 protein. The sample yields fewer than 250,000 distinct CDR3 sequences, 6.5% to 9% seen once. This sample was also put to use in a study of yellow fever vaccine responses in identical twins.

The sample comprised CD8+ T cells sorted from blood. Receptors originate from a young woman in good health.

The sample holds a few counts of this clonotype. J is TRBJ2-1 and V is TRBV4-1; 10 bases map to TRBD2. Trimming took 7 bases from V and 12 from J; bases not matched to a gene: 3. CDR3 length: 11 residues. Per germline, CDR1 MGHRA and CDR2 YSYEKL. CDR3 bases: TGCGCCAGCACTAGCGGGAGTGGGCAGTTCTTC. Its protein product is CASTSGSGQFF.

This clonotype came up a few times. This chain joins TRBV24-1 and TRBJ2-1; 9 bases align to TRBD1. V was clipped by 6 bases and J by 8 bases; unmatched bases: 10. The CDR3 consists of 15 residues. The germline V gene encodes CDR1 KGHDR and CDR2 SFDVKD. CDR3 in DNA: TGTGCCACCAGTTCCCGGGACAGGGTTTTGGATGAGCAGTTCTTC. It codes for CATSSRDRVLDEQFF.

Of note for this clonotype: With a much larger clone just one base away, this may be a read error. V and J are TRBV20-1 and TRBJ2-1; maybe TRBD2 (6 bases). The CDR3 is 15 amino acids. V was clipped by 6 bases and J by 0 bases, with 15 bases between them. CDR1 and CDR2 from the germline V gene are DFQATT and SNEGSKA (reference sequence). In nucleotides, the CDR3 is TGCAGTGCCCGCGAGGCAGCGGGCTCCTACAATGAGCAGTTCTTC. Residues: CSAREAAGSYNEQFF.

This clonotype was counted many times. The chain joins TRBV10-3 to TRBJ1-2; D ambiguous. This CDR3 is 13 amino acids long. V was shortened by 0 bases and J by 0 bases, with 2 bases between the two germline ends. Per the germline V gene, CDR1 is ENHRY and CDR2 is SYGVKD. CDR3 DNA sequence: TGTGCCATCAGTGAGTCGACTAACTATGGCTACACCTTC. It encodes CAISESTNYGYTF.

This clonotype showed up many times. The rearrangement links TRBV6-2 or TRBV6-3 to TRBJ2-2, with 9 bases fitting TRBD1. V shed 5 bases and J 6 bases; nucleotides not matched to a gene: 7. CDR1 and CDR2 from the germline V gene are MNHEY and SVGEGT. This CDR3 is built from 15 residues. CDR3 amino acids: CASSPRTGAAGELFF. The CDR3 DNA follows: TGTGCCAGCAGTCCCCGGACAGGGGCCGCCGGGGAGCTGTTTTTT.

The V gene is TRBV27, the J gene TRBJ2-3, with 8 bases fitting TRBD1. The CDR3 has 15 residues. In germline, CDR1 is MNHEY, CDR2 SMNVEV (reference sequence). The V segment lost 4 bases and the J segment 3 bases; nucleotides outside the gene matches: 6. The CDR3 DNA reads TGTGCCAGCAGTTACAGGGACAGGAGGACAGATACGCAGTATTTT. Translating it yields CASSYRDRRTDTQYF.

This clonotype occurred many times. The chain combines TRBV20-1 with TRBJ1-5, with TRBD1 identical over 8 bases. The CDR3 spans 14 residues. Germline trimming cut 6 bases from V and 5 bases from J; bases unmatched to any gene: 9. Germline loops: CDR1 DFQATT, CDR2 SNEGSKA (reference sequence). The CDR3: CSAELETGDQPQHF. The CDR3 bases are TGCAGTGCCGAACTAGAGACAGGGGATCAGCCCCAGCATTTT.

V and J are TRBV20-1 and TRBJ2-1; 9 bases are a match to TRBD2. The ends lost 2 bases at V and 6 bases at J; junction bases unmatched: 11. Looked up from germline, CDR1 is DFQATT and CDR2 is SNEGSKA (reference sequence). The CDR3 is 16 residues long. CDR3 DNA sequence: TGCAGTGCTAGAACCCGACCTAGCGGGAATATCAATGAGCAGTTCTTC. It specifies CSARTRPSGNINEQFF.

This clonotype was detected only a few times. This rearrangement joins TRBV7-2 to TRBJ1-1; perhaps TRBD1 as D (6 bases). There are 17 residues in the CDR3. Trimming stripped 5 bases from V and 6 bases from J, with 25 bases between. Germline loops: CDR1 SGHTA, CDR2 FQGNSA. In nucleotides, the CDR3 is TGTGCCAGCAGCGTCCTCGGGACGGAGTTCGGGGGCGCTGAAGCTTTCTTT. It is translated as CASSVLGTEFGGAEAFF.

This clonotype was observed at least ten times. The V and J genes are TRBV4-1 and TRBJ1-1, with no clear D. This CDR3 spans 15 amino acids. Per germline, CDR1 MGHRA and CDR2 YSYEKL. Trimming pared 1 base from V and 1 base from J, leaving 10 bases between. The CDR3 coding sequence is TGCGCCAGCAGCCAAGTTTGGGCGGAGAACACTGAAGCTTTCTTT. Translation gives CASSQVWAENTEAFF.

Only a few counts were recorded for this clonotype. CDR3 protein: CASSIYPGVRTEAFF. DNA for the CDR3: TGTGCCAGCAGCATATACCCCGGGGTTCGCACTGAAGCTTTCTTT. The chain carries TRBV12-3 or TRBV12-4 and TRBJ1-1, with no clear D. Trimming pared 6 bases from V and 4 bases from J, leaving 18 bases between. The CDR3 is 15 residues long.

This clonotype was observed at least ten times. The V and J genes are TRBV7-9 and TRBJ2-2, with D possibly matching TRBD1 (5 bases). The CDR3 has 17 amino acids. Trimming took 5 bases from V and 0 from J, leaving 16 bases between them. The germline gives CDR1 SEHNR, CDR2 FQNEAQ (reference sequence). The CDR3 nucleotides are TGTGCCAGCAGCCCCTCTTTCGACAGAGCGAACACCGGGGAGCTGTTTTTT. Its protein product is CASSPSFDRANTGELFF.

The chain has TRBV12-3 or TRBV12-4 and TRBJ2-5, with no clear D. The CDR3 loop spans 15 amino acids. V was clipped by 6 bases and J by 1 base, with 15 bases between them. CDR3 DNA sequence: TGTGCCAGCAGCTCAGTGGGGTCAGCCCAAGAGACCCAGTACTTC. Amino acid sequence: CASSSVGSAQETQYF.

The J gene is TRBJ2-5, the V gene TRBV15, with D unclear. Germline values: CDR1 LNHNV, CDR2 YYDKDF (reference sequence). Trimming took 0 bases from V and 5 from J, leaving 7 bases between them. The CDR3 length is 13 residues. CDR3 sequence reads: CATSREPVETQYF. Written as DNA, the CDR3 is TGTGCCACCAGCAGAGAGCCTGTGGAGACCCAGTACTTC.

The V and J genes are TRBV7-2 and TRBJ2-3, with a possible D match to TRBD2 (5 bases). V was pared by 0 bases and J by 0 bases, with 10 bases between. The CDR3 contains 16 residues. CDR1 and CDR2 (germline): SGHTA, FQGNSA. In DNA form, the CDR3 reads TGTGCCAGCAGCTTAGCGGACTTCCTTAGCACAGATACGCAGTATTTT. Translation gives CASSLADFLSTDTQYF.

Many counts were recorded for this clonotype. The chain joins TRBV29-1 to TRBJ2-5; 9 bases fit TRBD1. This CDR3 contains 16 residues. V shed 0 bases, J shed 4 bases, and the junction held 9 bases outside the gene matches. Per germline, CDR1 SQVTM and CDR2 ANQGSEA. The CDR3 DNA reads as TGCAGCGTTGAAGACGTGCCACAGGGGGCCGGAGAGACCCAGTACTTC. Protein product: CSVEDVPQGAGETQYF. The variable domain in full, with the rest retrieved from reference TRBV29-1 and TRBJ2-5, is SAVISQKPSRDICQRGTSLTIQCQVDSQVTMMFWYRQQPGQSLTLIATANQGSEATYESGFVIDKFPISRPNLTFSTLTVSNMSPEDSSIYLCSVEDVPQGAGETQYFGPGTRLLVL.

This clonotype was counted at least ten times. This chain joins TRBV11-2 and TRBJ2-1; tentative D call: TRBD2 (5 bases). V lost 4 bases to trimming and J lost 10 bases, with 14 bases between them. This CDR3 has 13 amino acids. Germline V lookup: CDR1 SGHAT, CDR2 FQNNGV. This CDR3 reads CASSSSPGYEQFF. DNA of the CDR3: TGTGCCAGCAGCTCTTCCCCGGGGTACGAGCAGTTCTTC.

This clonotype was detected only a few times. The chain recombines TRBV7-9 with TRBJ2-1, with D possibly TRBD1 on 6 matching bases. There are 12 residues in the CDR3. Trimming removed 6 bases at V and 6 bases at J, with 9 bases between. From germline, CDR1 is SEHNR and CDR2 FQNEAQ (reference sequence). The CDR3 DNA reads TGTGCCAGCAGTCAACAGGGCAATGAGCAGTTCTTC. This translates into CASSQQGNEQFF.

The J gene is TRBJ2-7, the V gene TRBV10-3; no firm D call. This CDR3 is 12 amino acids long. V lost 2 bases, J lost 3 bases, and 5 bases lay in between. CDR1 is ENHRY and CDR2 is SYGVKD in the germline V gene. The CDR3 loop is CAISENSYEQYV. CDR3 in DNA: TGTGCCATCAGTGAGAATAGCTACGAGCAGTACGTC.

This clonotype occurred many times. The chain joins TRBV7-8 to TRBJ1-1; 7 bases are shared with TRBD1. Looked up from germline, CDR1 is SGHVS and CDR2 is FQNEAQ. The CDR3 is 14 residues long. The junction had 3 bases not matched to a gene; V was cut back by 5 bases and J by 0 bases. This CDR3 reads CASSPQGMNTEAFF. CDR3 DNA sequence: TGTGCCAGCAGCCCACAGGGGATGAACACTGAAGCTTTCTTT.

This clonotype has more than one count but fewer than ten. V usage is TRBV5-6 and J usage is TRBJ2-6; the match to TRBD2 covers 7 bases. CDR1 is SGHDT and CDR2 is YYEEEE in the germline V gene. V shed 6 bases and J 4 bases; nucleotides not matched to a gene: 10. This CDR3 has 16 amino acids. The CDR3 here is CASIDDGGDGANVLTF. The CDR3 DNA follows: TGTGCCAGCATCGATGATGGGGGGGACGGGGCCAACGTCCTGACTTTC.